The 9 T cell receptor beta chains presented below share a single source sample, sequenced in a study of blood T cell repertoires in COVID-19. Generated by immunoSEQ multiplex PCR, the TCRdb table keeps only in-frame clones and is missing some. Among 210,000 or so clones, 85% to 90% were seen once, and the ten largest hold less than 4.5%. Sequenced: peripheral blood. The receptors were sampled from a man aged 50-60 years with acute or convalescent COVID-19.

The CDR3 region is CAWSVLAAARGEQFF. CDR3 bases: TGTGCCTGGAGTGTACTAGCGGCCGCCCGGGGGGAGCAGTTCTTC. The V call is TRBV30, the J call TRBJ2-1; 8 bases are a match to TRBD2. The CDR3 covers 15 residues. Germline V gene lookup returns CDR1 GTSNPN and CDR2 SVGIG (reference sequence). Trimming at V came to 0 bases and at J to 10 bases, leaving 11 bases not matched to a gene. The full variable domain, its missing parts supplied by reference TRBV30 and TRBJ2-1, is SQTIHQWPATLVQPVGSPLSLECTVEGTSNPNLYWYRQAAGRGLQLLFYSVGIGQISSEVPQNLSASRPQDRQFILSSKKLLLSDSGFYLCAWSVLAAARGEQFFGPGTRLTVL.

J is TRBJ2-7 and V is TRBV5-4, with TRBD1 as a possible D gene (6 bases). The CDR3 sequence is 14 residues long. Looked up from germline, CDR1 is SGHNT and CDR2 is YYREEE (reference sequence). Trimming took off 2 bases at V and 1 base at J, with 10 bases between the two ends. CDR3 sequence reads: CASSLQGFSYEQYF. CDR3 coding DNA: TGTGCCAGCAGCTTACAGGGTTTTTCCTACGAGCAGTACTTC.

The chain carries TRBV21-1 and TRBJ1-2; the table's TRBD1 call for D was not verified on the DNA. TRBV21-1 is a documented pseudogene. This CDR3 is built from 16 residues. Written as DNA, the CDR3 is TGTGCCAGCAGCAAGCGAGAGACAGGCCCCAGGGATGGCTACACCTTC. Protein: CASSKRETGPRDGYTF.

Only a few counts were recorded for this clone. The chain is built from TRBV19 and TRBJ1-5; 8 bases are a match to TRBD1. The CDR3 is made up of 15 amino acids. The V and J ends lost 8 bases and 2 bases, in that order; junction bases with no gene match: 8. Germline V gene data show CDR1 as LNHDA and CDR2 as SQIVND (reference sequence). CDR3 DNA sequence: TGTGCCAGTGGGAACAGGGGGGTGGGCAATCAGCCCCAGCATTTT. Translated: CASGNRGVGNQPQHF.

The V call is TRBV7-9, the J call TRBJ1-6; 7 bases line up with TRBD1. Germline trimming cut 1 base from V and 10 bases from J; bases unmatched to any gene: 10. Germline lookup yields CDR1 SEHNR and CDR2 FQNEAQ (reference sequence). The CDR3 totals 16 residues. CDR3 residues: CASSLDGGRGESPLHF. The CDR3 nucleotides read TGTGCCAGCAGCTTAGACGGAGGCAGGGGGGAATCACCCCTCCACTTT. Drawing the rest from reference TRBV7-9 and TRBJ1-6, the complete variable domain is DTGVSQNPRHKITKRGQNVTFRCDPISEHNRLYWYRQTLGQGPEFLTYFQNEAQLEKSRLLSDRFSAERPKGSFSTLEIQRTEQGDSAMYLCASSLDGGRGESPLHFGNGTRLTVT.

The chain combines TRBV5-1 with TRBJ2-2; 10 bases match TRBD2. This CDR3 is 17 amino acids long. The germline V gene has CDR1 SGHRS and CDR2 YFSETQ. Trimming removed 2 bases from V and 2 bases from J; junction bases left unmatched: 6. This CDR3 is CASSFASGGKNTGELFF. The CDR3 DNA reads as TGCGCCAGCAGCTTCGCTAGCGGGGGCAAAAACACCGGGGAGCTGTTTTTT.

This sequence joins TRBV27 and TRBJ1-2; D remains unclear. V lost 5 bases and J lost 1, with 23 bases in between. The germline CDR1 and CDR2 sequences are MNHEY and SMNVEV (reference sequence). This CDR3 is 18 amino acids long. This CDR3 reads CASSPAGESWSFNYGYTF. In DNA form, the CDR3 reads TGTGCCAGCAGTCCCGCCGGGGAGAGCTGGAGTTTTAACTATGGCTACACCTTC.

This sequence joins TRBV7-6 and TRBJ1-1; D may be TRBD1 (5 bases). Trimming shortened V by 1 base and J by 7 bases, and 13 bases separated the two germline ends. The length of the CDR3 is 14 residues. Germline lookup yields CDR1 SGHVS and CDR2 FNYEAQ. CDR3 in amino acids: CASSLGPGQVEAFF. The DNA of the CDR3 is TGTGCCAGCAGCTTAGGTCCAGGGCAGGTTGAAGCTTTCTTT.

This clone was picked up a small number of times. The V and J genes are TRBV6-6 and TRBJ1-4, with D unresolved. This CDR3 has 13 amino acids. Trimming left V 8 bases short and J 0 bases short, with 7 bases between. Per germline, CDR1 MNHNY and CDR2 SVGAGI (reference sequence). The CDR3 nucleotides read TGTGCCAGCCGTCCCGCAACTAATGAAAAACTGTTTTTT. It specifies CASRPATNEKLFF.